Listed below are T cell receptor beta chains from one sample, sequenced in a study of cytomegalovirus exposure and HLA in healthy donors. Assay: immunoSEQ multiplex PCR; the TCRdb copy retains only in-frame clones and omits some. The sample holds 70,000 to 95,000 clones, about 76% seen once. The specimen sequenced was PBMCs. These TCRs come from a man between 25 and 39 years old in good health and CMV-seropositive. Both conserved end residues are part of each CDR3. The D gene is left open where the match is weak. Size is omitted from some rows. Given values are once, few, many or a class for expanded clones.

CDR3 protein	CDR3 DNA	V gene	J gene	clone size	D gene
CASSRGPGQGRDTQYF	TGTGCCAGCAGCCGAGGGCCGGGACAGGGGAGGGATACGCAGTATTTT	TRBV7-3	TRBJ2-3	.	TRBD1
CASSLQGFQPQHF	TGTGCCAGCAGCCTACAGGGTTTTCAGCCCCAGCATTTT	TRBV7-9	TRBJ1-5	.	.
CASSQGAGGSDTQYF	TGTGCCAGCAGCCAAGGGGCAGGGGGGTCAGATACGCAGTATTTT	TRBV4-2	TRBJ2-3	.	.
CASSYLGDRGGGETQYF	TGTGCCAGCAGCTACCTGGGGGACAGGGGAGGAGGAGAGACCCAGTACTTC	TRBV7-8	TRBJ2-5	.	TRBD1
CASREVDRGPSYEQYF	TGTGCCAGCAGGGAAGTGGACAGGGGGCCTTCCTACGAGCAGTACTTC	TRBV6-1	TRBJ2-7	.	TRBD1
CASSAFWGPNEKLFF	TGCGCCAGCAGCGCATTTTGGGGGCCAAATGAAAAACTGTTTTTT	TRBV4-1	TRBJ1-4	.	.
CASSLGTGASTDTQYF	TGCGCCAGCAGCTTGGGGACAGGGGCGAGCACAGATACGCAGTATTTT	TRBV5-1	TRBJ2-3	.	TRBD1
CAWSFGGPYEQYF	TGTGCCTGGAGCTTTGGGGGCCCCTACGAGCAGTACTTC	TRBV30	TRBJ2-7	few	.
CASSEPGQGGVEAFF	TGCGCCAGCAGCGAGCCGGGACAGGGTGGGGTAGAAGCTTTCTTT	TRBV5-1	TRBJ1-1	.	TRBD1
CASSPREGGANVLTF	TGTGCCAGCTCACCGAGGGAGGGTGGGGCCAACGTCCTGACTTTC	TRBV18	TRBJ2-6	.	TRBD2
CASKGQGGEKLFF	TGTGCCAGCAAAGGACAGGGGGGGGAAAAACTGTTTTTT	TRBV6-5	TRBJ1-4	once	TRBD1
CASSLPRPGTGGINSPLHF	TGTGCCAGCAGCTTACCTCGTCCCGGGACAGGGGGAATTAATTCACCCCTCCACTTT	TRBV7-2	TRBJ1-6	few	TRBD1
CASRRTGPGETQYF	TGTGCCAGCAGAAGGACAGGCCCAGGAGAGACCCAGTACTTC	TRBV28	TRBJ2-5	.	TRBD1
CASSYGGGTYNEQFF	TGTGCCAGCAGTTACGGGGGGGGGACTTACAATGAGCAGTTCTTC	TRBV6-5	TRBJ2-1	.	TRBD2
CASRPGTVSWEQYF	TGTGCCAGCAGACCCGGGACAGTTTCGTGGGAGCAGTACTTC	TRBV7-9	TRBJ2-7	.	TRBD1
CASSVQGQGSDNEQFF	TGTGCCAGCAGTGTACAGGGACAGGGGAGTGACAATGAGCAGTTCTTC	TRBV28	TRBJ2-1	once	TRBD1
CASSFSGGTGGSPLHF	TGTGCCAGCAGTTTCTCCGGCGGGACCGGGGGTTCACCCCTCCACTTT	TRBV6-5	TRBJ1-6	once	.
CASSLGTLQGPDTQYF	TGTGCCAGCAGCTTGGGGACCCTACAGGGCCCAGATACGCAGTATTTT	TRBV5-4	TRBJ2-3	.	.
CSVHGQGNQPQHF	TGCAGCGTCCACGGACAGGGCAATCAGCCCCAGCATTTT	TRBV29-1	TRBJ1-5	.	TRBD1
CASSFFGAGVRTDTQYF	TGTGCCAGCAGCTTTTTCGGGGCGGGGGTACGTACAGATACGCAGTATTTT	TRBV5-4	TRBJ2-3	.	TRBD2
CASSRGTADSNQPQHF	TGTGCCAGCAGTCGAGGGACAGCCGATAGCAATCAGCCCCAGCATTTT	TRBV9	TRBJ1-5	.	TRBD1
CASSLRMGQGNYEQYF	TGTGCCAGCTCCCTGAGAATGGGACAGGGGAACTACGAGCAGTACTTC	TRBV11-1	TRBJ2-7	.	TRBD1
CASSNTGTTANYGYTF	TGTGCCAGCAGCAACACAGGGACGACCGCTAACTATGGCTACACCTTC	TRBV7-9	TRBJ1-2	.	.
CASSPDSGGAGNEQFF	TGCGCCAGCAGCCCGGATAGCGGGGGGGCAGGCAATGAGCAGTTCTTC	TRBV5-1	TRBJ2-1	once	TRBD2
CASRPRDSFYTF	TGTGCCAGTAGACCCCGGGACAGCTTCTACACCTTC	TRBV19	TRBJ1-2	.	TRBD1
CASGQGSGNQPQHF	TGTGCCAGCGGACAGGGTAGCGGCAATCAGCCCCAGCATTTT	TRBV19	TRBJ1-5	once	TRBD1
CASSPLIDRTPLF	TGTGCCAGCTCACCATTGATCGACAGGACGCCGCTCTTC	TRBV18	TRBJ2-1	.	.
CASSLAPTGGTGELFF	TGCGCCAGCAGCTTGGCCCCGACAGGGGGCACCGGGGAGCTGTTTTTT	TRBV5-1	TRBJ2-2	.	TRBD1
CASRPLGRGWDTQYF	TGTGCCAGCAGGCCACTAGGAAGGGGGTGGGATACGCAGTATTTT	TRBV5-4	TRBJ2-3	.	.
CSVRQPYNEKLFF	TGCAGCGTCAGACAGCCCTATAATGAAAAACTGTTTTTT	TRBV29-1	TRBJ1-4	.	.
CASSRQGVGYTF	TGTGCCAGCAGTCGACAGGGGGTCGGCTACACCTTC	TRBV6-1	TRBJ1-2	few	TRBD1
CASRGGLADTGELFF	TGTGCCAGCAGAGGGGGACTAGCGGACACCGGGGAGCTGTTTTTT	TRBV25-1	TRBJ2-2	.	TRBD2
CAWSVRQVNEQFF	TGTGCCTGGAGTGTACGTCAGGTCAATGAGCAGTTCTTC	TRBV30	TRBJ2-1	.	.
CASSQGSTGELFF	TGTGCCAGCAGTCAGGGGAGCACCGGGGAGCTGTTTTTT	TRBV6-4	TRBJ2-2	.	.
CASSPQDSGYEQYF	TGTGCCAGCTCACCACAGGACAGCGGATACGAGCAGTACTTC	TRBV18	TRBJ2-7	.	.
CASSLGQGAGEQYF	TGTGCCAGCAGTCTAGGACAGGGGGCGGGCGAGCAGTACTTC	TRBV9	TRBJ2-7	.	TRBD1
CASTLSGSNQPQHF	TGTGCCAGTACCCTCTCGGGTAGCAATCAGCCCCAGCATTTT	TRBV19	TRBJ1-5	.	.
CASSLRAPGGAYETQYF	TGTGCCAGCAGCTTACGGGCCCCGGGGGGGGCATACGAGACCCAGTACTTC	TRBV7-8	TRBJ2-5	.	TRBD2
CASRRFAGELFF	TGTGCCAGCAGGCGTTTTGCCGGGGAGCTGTTTTTT	TRBV2	TRBJ2-2	few	.
CASSKEGVLWGLRRNQPQHF	TGTGCCAGCAGCAAAGAAGGCGTATTGTGGGGACTTCGGCGCAATCAGCCCCAGCATTTT	TRBV21-1	TRBJ1-5	.	.
CASSEHSGVGTGELFF	TGCGCCAGCAGTGAGCATAGCGGGGTAGGCACCGGGGAGCTGTTTTTT	TRBV10-2	TRBJ2-2	.	TRBD2
CASSLIPAGGPDEQFF	TGTGCCAGCAGCTTAATCCCGGCGGGGGGGCCAGATGAGCAGTTCTTC	TRBV7-3	TRBJ2-1	.	TRBD2